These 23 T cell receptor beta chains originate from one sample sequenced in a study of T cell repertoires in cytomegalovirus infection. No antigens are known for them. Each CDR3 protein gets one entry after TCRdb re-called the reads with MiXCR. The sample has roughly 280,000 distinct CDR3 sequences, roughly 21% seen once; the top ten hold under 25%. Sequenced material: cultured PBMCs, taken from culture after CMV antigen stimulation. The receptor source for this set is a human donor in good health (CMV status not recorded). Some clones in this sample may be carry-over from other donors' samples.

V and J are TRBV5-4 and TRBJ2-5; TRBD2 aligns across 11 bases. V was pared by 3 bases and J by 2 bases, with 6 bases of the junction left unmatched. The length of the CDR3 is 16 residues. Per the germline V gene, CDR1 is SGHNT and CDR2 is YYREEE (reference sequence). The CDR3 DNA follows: TGTGCCAGCAGCTACCCGGGACTAGCGGTACAAGAGACCCAGTACTTC. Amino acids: CASSYPGLAVQETQYF.

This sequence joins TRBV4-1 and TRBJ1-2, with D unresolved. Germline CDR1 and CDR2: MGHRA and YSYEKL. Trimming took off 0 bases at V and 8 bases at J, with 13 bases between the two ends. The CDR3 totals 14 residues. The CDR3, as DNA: TGCGCCAGCAGCCAAGAGGCGGGGTCTTCGGGCTACACCTTC. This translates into CASSQEAGSSGYTF.

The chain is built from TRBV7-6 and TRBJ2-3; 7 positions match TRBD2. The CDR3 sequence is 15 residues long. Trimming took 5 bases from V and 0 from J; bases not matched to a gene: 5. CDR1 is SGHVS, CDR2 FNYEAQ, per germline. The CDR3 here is CASSPAGTSTDTQYF. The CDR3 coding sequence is TGTGCCAGCAGCCCAGCGGGAACTAGCACAGATACGCAGTATTTT. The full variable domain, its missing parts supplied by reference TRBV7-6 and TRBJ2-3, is GAGVSQSPRYKVTKRGQDVALRCDPISGHVSLYWYRQALGQGPEFLTYFNYEAQQDKSGLPNDRFSAERPEGSISTLTIQRTEQRDSAMYRCASSPAGTSTDTQYFGPGTRLTVL.

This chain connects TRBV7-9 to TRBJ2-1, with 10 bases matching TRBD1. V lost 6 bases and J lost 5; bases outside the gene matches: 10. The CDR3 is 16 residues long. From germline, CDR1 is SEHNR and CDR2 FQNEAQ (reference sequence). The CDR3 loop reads CASSYTSGTGDNEQFF. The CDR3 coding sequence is TGTGCCAGCAGTTACACCTCCGGGACAGGGGACAATGAGCAGTTCTTC.

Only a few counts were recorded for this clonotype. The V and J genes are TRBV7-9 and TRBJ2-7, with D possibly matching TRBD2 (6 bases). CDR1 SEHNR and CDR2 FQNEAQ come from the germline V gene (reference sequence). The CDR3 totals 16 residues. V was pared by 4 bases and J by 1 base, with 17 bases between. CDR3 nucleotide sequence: TGTGCCAGCAGCTCCACTCGGCGGGAAGTATCCTACGAGCAGTACTTC. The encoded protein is CASSSTRREVSYEQYF.

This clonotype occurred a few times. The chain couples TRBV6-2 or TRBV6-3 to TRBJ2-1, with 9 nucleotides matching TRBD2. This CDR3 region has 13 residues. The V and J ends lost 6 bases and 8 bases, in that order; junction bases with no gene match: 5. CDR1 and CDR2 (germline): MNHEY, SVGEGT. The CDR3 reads CASRGLAEYEQFF. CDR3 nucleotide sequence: TGTGCCAGCAGGGGACTAGCTGAGTATGAGCAGTTCTTC.

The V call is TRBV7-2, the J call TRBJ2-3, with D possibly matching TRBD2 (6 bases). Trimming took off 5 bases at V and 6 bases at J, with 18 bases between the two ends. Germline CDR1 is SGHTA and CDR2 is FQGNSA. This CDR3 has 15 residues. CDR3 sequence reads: CASSPPGLLPDTQYF. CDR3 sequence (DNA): TGTGCCAGCAGCCCTCCGGGACTCCTCCCGGATACGCAGTATTTT.

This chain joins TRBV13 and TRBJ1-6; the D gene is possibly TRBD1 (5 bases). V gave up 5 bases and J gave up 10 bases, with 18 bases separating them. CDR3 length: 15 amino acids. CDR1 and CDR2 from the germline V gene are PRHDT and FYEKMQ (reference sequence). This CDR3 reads CASSVSGVLSSPLHF. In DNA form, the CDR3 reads TGTGCCAGCAGCGTATCGGGGGTATTGAGCTCACCCCTCCACTTT.

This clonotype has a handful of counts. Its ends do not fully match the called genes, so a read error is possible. This CDR3 is CASSLVQGGNEQFF. CDR3 sequence (DNA): TGTGCTAGCAGCTTAGTGCAGGGCGGCAATGAGCAGTTCTTC. The chain recombines TRBV7-6 with TRBJ2-1, with D tentatively TRBD1 (5 bases). CDR3 length: 14 amino acids. Germline V lookup: CDR1 SGHVS, CDR2 FNYEAQ.

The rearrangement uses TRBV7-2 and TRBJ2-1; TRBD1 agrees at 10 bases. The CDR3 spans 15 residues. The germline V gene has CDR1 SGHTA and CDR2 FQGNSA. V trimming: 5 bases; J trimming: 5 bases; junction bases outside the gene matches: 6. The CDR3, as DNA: TGTGCCAGCAGCGCAGCCGGGACAGGGGACAATGAGCAGTTCTTC. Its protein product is CASSAAGTGDNEQFF.

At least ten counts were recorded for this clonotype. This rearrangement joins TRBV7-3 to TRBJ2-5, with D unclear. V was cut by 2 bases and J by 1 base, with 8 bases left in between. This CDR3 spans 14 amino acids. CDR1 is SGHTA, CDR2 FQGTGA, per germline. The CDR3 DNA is TGTGCCAGCAGCTTAGCACACCTCCAAGAGACCCAGTACTTC. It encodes CASSLAHLQETQYF.

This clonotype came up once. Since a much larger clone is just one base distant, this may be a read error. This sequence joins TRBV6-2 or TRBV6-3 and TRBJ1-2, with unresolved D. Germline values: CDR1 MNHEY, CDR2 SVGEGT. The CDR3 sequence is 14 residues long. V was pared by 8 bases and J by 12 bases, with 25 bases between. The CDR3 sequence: CASALRETPYGHTF. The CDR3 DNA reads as TGTGCCAGCGCCTTAAGGGAAACCCCTTACGGCCACACCTTC.

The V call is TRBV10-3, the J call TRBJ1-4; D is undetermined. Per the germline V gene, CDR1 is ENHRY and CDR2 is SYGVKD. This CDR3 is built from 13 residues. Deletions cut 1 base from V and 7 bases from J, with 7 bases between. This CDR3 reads CAISEWGGEKLFF. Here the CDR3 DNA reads TGTGCCATCAGTGAGTGGGGAGGTGAAAAACTGTTTTTT.

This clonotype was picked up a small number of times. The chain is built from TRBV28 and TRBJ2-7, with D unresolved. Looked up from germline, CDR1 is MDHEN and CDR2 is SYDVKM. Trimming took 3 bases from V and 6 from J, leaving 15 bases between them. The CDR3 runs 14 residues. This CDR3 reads CASSFFHGVSEQYF. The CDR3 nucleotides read TGTGCCAGCAGTTTTTTTCATGGTGTTTCCGAGCAGTACTTC.

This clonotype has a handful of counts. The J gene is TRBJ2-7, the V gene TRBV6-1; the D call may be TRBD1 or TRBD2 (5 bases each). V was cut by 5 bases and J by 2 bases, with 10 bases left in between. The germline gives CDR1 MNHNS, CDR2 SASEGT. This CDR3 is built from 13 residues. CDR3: CASSFEGTYEQYV. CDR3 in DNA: TGTGCCAGCAGTTTTGAGGGGACCTACGAGCAGTACGTC.

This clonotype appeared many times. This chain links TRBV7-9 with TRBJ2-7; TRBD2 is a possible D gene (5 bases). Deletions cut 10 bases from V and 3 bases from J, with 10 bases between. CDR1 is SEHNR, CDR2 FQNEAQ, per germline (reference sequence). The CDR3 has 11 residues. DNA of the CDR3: TGTGCCAACATGAGCGGCTACGAGCAGTACGTC. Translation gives CANMSGYEQYV.

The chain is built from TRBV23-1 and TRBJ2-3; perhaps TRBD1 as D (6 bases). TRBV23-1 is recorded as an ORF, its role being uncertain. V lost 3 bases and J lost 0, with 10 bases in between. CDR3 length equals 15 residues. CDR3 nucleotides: TGCGCCAGCAGTCAGTCGACAGGAAGCACAGATACGCAGTATTTT. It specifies CASSQSTGSTDTQYF.

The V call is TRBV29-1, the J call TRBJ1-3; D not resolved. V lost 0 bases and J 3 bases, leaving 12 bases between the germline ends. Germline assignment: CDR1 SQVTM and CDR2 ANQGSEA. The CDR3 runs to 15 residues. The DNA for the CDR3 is TGCAGCGTTGAAGACACTAGGTTTCTTGGAAACACCATATATTTT. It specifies CSVEDTRFLGNTIYF.

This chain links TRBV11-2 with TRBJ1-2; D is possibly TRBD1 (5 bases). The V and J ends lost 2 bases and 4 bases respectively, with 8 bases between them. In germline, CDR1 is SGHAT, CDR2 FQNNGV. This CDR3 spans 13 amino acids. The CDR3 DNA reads TGTGCCAGCAGCTTACGACAGAGCTATGGCTACACCTTC. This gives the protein CASSLRQSYGYTF. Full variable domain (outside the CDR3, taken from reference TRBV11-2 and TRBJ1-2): EAGVAQSPRYKIIEKRQSVAFWCNPISGHATLYWYQQILGQGPKLLIQFQNNGVVDDSQLPKDRFSAERLKGVDSTLKIQPAKLEDSAVYLCASSLRQSYGYTFGSGTRLTVV.

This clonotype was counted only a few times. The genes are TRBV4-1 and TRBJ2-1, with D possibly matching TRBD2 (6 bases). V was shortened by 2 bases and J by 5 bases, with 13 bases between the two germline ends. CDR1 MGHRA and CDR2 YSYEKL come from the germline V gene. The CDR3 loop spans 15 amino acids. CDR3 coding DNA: TGCGCCAGCAGCCAATTCACAACTAGCAACAATGAGCAGTTCTTC. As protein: CASSQFTTSNNEQFF.

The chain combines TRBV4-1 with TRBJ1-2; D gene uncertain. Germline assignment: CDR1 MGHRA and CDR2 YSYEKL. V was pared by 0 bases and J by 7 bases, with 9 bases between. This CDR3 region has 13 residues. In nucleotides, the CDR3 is TGCGCCAGCAGCCAAGAGAGCTATGGTGGCTACACCTTC. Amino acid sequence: CASSQESYGGYTF.

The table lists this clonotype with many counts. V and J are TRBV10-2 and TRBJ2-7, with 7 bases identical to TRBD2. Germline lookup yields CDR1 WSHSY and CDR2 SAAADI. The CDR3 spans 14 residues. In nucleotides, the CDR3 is TGCGCCAGCAAAGCCCCATGGCTAGCGGAAGGGCAAAGCGTC. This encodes CASKAPWLAEGQSV.

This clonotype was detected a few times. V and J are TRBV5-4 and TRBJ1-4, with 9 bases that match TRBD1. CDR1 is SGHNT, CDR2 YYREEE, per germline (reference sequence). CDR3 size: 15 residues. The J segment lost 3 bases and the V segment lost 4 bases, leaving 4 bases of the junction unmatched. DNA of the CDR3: TGTGCCAGCAGCCTACAGGGGGCGGCTAATGAAAAACTGTTTTTT. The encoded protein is CASSLQGAANEKLFF. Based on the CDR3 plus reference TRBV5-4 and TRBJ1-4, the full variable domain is ETGVTQSPTHLIKTRGQQVTLRCSSQSGHNTVSWYQQALGQGPQFIFQYYREEENGRGNFPPRFSGLQFPNYSSELNVNALELDDSALYLCASSLQGAANEKLFFGSGTQLSVL.